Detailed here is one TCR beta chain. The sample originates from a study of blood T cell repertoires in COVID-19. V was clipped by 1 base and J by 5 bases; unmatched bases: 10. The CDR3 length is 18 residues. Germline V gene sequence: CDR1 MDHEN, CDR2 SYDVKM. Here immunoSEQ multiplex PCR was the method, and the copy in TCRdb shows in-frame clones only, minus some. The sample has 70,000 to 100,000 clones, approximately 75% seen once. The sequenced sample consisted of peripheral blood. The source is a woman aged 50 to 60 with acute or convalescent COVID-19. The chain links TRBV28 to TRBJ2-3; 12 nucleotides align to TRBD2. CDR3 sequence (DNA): TGTGCCAGCAGTTTATCCCCTCGACTAGCGGGGGAAGTAGATACGCAGTATTTT. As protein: CASSLSPRLAGEVDTQYF.